The rows below give T cell receptor beta chains drawn from one sample of a study of shared clonotypes between healthy human individuals. The assay was immunoSEQ multiplex PCR, and TCRdb's table has in-frame clones only and misses some. The table has 2 million to 2.5 million clones, 93% seen once; the top ten hold 0.35% to 0.45%. Source material: naive CD4+ T cells from PBMCs. These receptors originate from a man aged 18 to 30 in good health. Some clones in this sample may be carry-over from other donors' samples. The CDR3 runs from the conserved cysteine through the conserved F or W. The order of the fields is D gene, J gene, V gene, clone size, CDR3 DNA, CDR3 protein. The D gene is left open where the match is weak. A clone size is listed for some rows: how often the clone was seen (once, few, many), or a class if it is expanded.

>NA|TRBJ2-2|TRBV7-2|NA
TGTGCCAGCAGCCAGAGGGACACCGGGGAGCTGTTTTTT
CASSQRDTGELFF
>NA|TRBJ1-1|TRBV4-2|NA
TGTGCCAGCAGCCACGGGACCCCGGAACGAACTGAAGCTTTCTTT
CASSHGTPERTEAFF
>TRBD2|TRBJ2-1|TRBV11-2|NA
TGTGCCAGCAGCTTACTTAGCGGGAGCTCCTACAATGAGCAGTTCTTC
CASSLLSGSSYNEQFF
>NA|TRBJ1-5|TRBV7-2|NA
TGTGCCAGCAGCCCAGGAGCGGCAGGGCCCTTGCCCCAGCATTTT
CASSPGAAGPLPQHF
>NA|TRBJ1-1|TRBV18|NA
TGTGCCAGCTCACGAGGGGGTGACACTGAAGCTTTCTTT
CASSRGGDTEAFF
>NA|TRBJ1-2|TRBV9|NA
TGTGCCAGCAGCACCTCCCCGGACAGTTATGGCTACACCTTC
CASSTSPDSYGYTF
>NA|TRBJ2-1|TRBV7-2|NA
TGTGCCAGCAGCCCGCAGGTCAATTACAATGAGCAGTTCTTC
CASSPQVNYNEQFF
>NA|TRBJ2-2|TRBV6-1|NA
TGTGCCAGCAGTGAGTTATTCGATACCGGGGAGCTGTTTTTT
CASSELFDTGELFF
>TRBD1|TRBJ1-1|TRBV5-1|NA
TGCGCCAGCAAGGGACAGGGGGCGAACACTGAAGCTTTCTTT
CASKGQGANTEAFF
>TRBD1|TRBJ2-1|TRBV27|NA
TGTGCCAGCAGTTGGGACAGGGGACTGAACAATGAGCAGTTCTTC
CASSWDRGLNNEQFF
>NA|TRBJ1-3|TRBV28|NA
TGTGCCACCATTGGAAACACCATATATTTT
CATIGNTIYF
>NA|TRBJ2-7|TRBV6-1|NA
TGTGCCAGCAGATTAAGGACTACCCAAAACTACGAGCAGTACTTC
CASRLRTTQNYEQYF
>NA|TRBJ2-2|TRBV30|once
TGTGCCTTTACCCGGGGACTTCTGAACACCGGGGAGCTGTTTTTT
CAFTRGLLNTGELFF
>NA|TRBJ1-1|TRBV5-1|NA
TGCGCCAGCAGCTTGGGAGTTGGGGGTAGGACTGAAGCTTTCTTT
CASSLGVGGRTEAFF
>NA|TRBJ1-3|TRBV2|NA
TGTGCCAGCAGTGAAGTGGACGGAAAAAACACCATATATTTT
CASSEVDGKNTIYF
>TRBD2|TRBJ2-1|TRBV30|once
TGTGCCTGGAGTGTTGGGACTAGCGGATACAATGAGCAGTTCTTC
CAWSVGTSGYNEQFF
>TRBD1|TRBJ1-5|TRBV28|NA
TGTGCCAGCAGTACCCGACAGGGAAAGGTTGGGCAGCCCCAGCATTTT
CASSTRQGKVGQPQHF
>NA|TRBJ2-7|TRBV5-1|NA
TGCGCCAGCAGCTCCTATTCGGGGTTAGGCTTCGAGCAGTACTTC
CASSSYSGLGFEQYF
>NA|TRBJ2-3|TRBV19|NA
TGTGCCAGTAGTATAACAGCTGACACAGATACGCAGTATTTT
CASSITADTDTQYF
>NA|TRBJ2-3|TRBV7-3|NA
TGTGCCAGCAGCTTAGCGCCCGGTGGGTACACAGATACGCAGTATTTT
CASSLAPGGYTDTQYF
>NA|TRBJ2-5|TRBV5-1|once
TGCGCCAGCAGCGTCCGCTTGGCCGAGACCCAGTACTTC
CASSVRLAETQYF